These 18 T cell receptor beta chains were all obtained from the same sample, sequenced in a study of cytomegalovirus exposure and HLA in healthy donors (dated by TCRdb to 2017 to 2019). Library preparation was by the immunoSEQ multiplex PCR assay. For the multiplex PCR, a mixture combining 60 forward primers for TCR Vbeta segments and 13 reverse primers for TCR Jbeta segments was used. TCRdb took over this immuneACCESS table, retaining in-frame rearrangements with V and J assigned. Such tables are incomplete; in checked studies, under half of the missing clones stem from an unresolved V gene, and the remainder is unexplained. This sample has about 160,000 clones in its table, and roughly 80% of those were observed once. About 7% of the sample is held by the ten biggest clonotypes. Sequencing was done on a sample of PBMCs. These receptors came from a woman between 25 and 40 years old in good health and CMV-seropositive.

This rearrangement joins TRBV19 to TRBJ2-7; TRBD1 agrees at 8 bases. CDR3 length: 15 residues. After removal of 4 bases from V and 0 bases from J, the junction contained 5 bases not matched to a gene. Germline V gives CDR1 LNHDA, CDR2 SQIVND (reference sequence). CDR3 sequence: CASSTGQGGSYEQYF. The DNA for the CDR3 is TGTGCCAGTAGTACCGGACAGGGTGGCTCCTACGAGCAGTACTTC. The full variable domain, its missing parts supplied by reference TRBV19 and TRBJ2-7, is DGGITQSPKYLFRKEGQNVTLSCEQNLNHDAMYWYRQDPGQGLRLIYYSQIVNDFQKGDIAEGYSVSREKKESFPLTVTSAQKNPTAFYLCASSTGQGGSYEQYFGPGTRLTVT.

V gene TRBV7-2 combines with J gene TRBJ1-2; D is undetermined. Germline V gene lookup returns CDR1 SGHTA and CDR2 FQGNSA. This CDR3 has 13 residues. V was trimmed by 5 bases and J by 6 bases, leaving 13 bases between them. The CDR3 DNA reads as TGTGCCAGCAGCGCAAACCCACAGAATGGCTACACCTTC. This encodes CASSANPQNGYTF. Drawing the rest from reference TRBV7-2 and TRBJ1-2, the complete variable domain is GAGVSQSPSNKVTEKGKDVELRCDPISGHTALYWYRQSLGQGLEFLIYFQGNSAPDKSGLPSDRFSAERTGGSVSTLTIQRTQQEDSAVYLCASSANPQNGYTFGSGTRLTVV.

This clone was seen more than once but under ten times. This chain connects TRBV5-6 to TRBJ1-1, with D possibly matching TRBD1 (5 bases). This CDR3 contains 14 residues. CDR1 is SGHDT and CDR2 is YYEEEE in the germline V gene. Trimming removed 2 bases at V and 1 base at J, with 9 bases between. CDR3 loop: CASSFGGPNTEAFF. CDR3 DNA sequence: TGTGCCAGCAGCTTCGGGGGACCGAACACTGAAGCTTTCTTT.

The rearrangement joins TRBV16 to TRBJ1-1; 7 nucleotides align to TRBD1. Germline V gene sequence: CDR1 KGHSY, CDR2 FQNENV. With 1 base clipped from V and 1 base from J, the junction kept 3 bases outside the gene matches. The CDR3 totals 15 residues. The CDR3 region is CASSQYPGGNTEAFF. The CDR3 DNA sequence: TGTGCCAGCAGCCAATATCCAGGGGGGAACACTGAAGCTTTCTTT.

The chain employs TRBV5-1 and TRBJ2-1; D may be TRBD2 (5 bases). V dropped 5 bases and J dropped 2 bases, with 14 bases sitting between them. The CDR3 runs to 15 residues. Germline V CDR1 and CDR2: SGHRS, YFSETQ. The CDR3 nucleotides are TGCGCCAGCAGTTTCCAAGCGGAAACCTACAATGAGCAGTTCTTC. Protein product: CASSFQAETYNEQFF.

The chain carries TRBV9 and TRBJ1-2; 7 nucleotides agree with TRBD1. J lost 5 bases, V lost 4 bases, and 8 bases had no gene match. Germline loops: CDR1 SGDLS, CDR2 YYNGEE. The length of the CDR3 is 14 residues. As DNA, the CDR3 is TGTGCCAGCAGCCCCCGGGACAGTTCATATGGCTACACCTTC. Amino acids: CASSPRDSSYGYTF. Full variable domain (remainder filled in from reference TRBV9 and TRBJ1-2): DSGVTQTPKHLITATGQRVTLRCSPRSGDLSVYWYQQSLDQGLQFLIQYYNGEERAKGNILERFSAQQFPDLHSELNLSSLELGDSALYFCASSPRDSSYGYTFGSGTRLTVV.

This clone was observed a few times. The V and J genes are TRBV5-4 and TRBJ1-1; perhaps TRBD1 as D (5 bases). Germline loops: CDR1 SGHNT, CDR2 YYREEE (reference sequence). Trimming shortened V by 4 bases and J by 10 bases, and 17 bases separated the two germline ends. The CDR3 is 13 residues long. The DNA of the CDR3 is TGTGCCAGCAGCCCTATTCGGGGGTTCGGAGCTTTCTTT. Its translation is CASSPIRGFGAFF.

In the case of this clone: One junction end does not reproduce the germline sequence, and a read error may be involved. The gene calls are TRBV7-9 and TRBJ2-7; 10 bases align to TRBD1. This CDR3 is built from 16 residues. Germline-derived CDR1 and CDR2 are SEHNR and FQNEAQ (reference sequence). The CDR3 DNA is TGTTCCAGCAGCATCTACCGGGACAGGGGCACCTACGAGCAGTACTTC. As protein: CSSSIYRDRGTYEQYF.

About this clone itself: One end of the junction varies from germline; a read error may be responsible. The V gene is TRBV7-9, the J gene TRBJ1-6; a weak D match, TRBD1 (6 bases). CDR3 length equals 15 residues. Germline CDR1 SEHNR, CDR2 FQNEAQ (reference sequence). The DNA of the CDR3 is TGTTCCAGCAGCTTAGTAGGGGGGGCTCGCTCACCCCTCCACTTT. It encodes CSSSLVGGARSPLHF. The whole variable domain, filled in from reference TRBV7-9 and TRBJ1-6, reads DTGVSQNPRHKITKRGQNVTFRCDPISEHNRLYWYRQTLGQGPEFLTYFQNEAQLEKSRLLSDRFSAERPKGSFSTLEIQRTEQGDSAMYLCSSSLVGGARSPLHFGNGTRLTVT.

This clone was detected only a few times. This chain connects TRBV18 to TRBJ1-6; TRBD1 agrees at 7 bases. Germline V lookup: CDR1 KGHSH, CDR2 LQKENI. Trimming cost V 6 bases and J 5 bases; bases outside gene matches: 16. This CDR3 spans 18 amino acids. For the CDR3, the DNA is TGTGCCAGCTCTCGCCGACAGGGCGGGCCTAATGATAATTCACCCCTCCACTTT. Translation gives CASSRRQGGPNDNSPLHF.

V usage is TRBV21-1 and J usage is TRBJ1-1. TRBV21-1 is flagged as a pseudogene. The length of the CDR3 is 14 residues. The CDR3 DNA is TGTGCCAGCATCGAGGGGGGGCCGAACACTGAAGCTTTCTTT. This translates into CASIEGGPNTEAFF.

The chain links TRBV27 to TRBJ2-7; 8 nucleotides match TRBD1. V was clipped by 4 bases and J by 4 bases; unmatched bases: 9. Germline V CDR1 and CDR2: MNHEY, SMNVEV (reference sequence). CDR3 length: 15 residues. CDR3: CASSSWDRRTYEQYF. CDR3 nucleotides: TGTGCCAGCAGTTCCTGGGACAGGCGGACTTACGAGCAGTACTTC.

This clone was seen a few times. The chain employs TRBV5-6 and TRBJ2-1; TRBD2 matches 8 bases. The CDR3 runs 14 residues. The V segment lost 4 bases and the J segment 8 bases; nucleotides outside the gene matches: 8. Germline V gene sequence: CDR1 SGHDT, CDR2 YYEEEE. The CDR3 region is CASSRGLAVDEQFF. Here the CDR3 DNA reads TGTGCCAGCAGCCGCGGACTAGCCGTGGATGAGCAGTTCTTC.

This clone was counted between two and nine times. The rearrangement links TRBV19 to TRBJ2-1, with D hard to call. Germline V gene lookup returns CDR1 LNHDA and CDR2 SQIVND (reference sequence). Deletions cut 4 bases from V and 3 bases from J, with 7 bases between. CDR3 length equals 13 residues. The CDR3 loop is CASSSGLYNEQFF. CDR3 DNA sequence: TGTGCCAGTAGTAGTGGCCTCTACAATGAGCAGTTCTTC.

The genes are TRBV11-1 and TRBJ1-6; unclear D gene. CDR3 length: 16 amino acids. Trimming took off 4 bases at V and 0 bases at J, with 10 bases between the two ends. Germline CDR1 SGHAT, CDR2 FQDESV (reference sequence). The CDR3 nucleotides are TGTGCCAGCAGCTCTTCGGCTAGCTCCTATAATTCACCCCTCCACTTT. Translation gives CASSSSASSYNSPLHF.

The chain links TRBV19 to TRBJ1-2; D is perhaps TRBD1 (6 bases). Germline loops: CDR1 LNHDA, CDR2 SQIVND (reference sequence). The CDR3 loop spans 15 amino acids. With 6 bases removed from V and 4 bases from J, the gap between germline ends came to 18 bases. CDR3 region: CASRPSGGRGYGYTF. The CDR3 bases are TGTGCCAGTAGGCCCTCGGGGGGCCGTGGCTATGGCTACACCTTC.

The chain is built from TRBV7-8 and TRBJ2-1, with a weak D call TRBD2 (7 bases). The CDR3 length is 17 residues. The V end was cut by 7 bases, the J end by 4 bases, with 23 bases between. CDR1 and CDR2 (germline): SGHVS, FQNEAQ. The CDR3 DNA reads TGTGCCAGCATCCCCAATCCGGGGGGCGCGGGGTACAATGAGCAGTTCTTC. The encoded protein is CASIPNPGGAGYNEQFF.

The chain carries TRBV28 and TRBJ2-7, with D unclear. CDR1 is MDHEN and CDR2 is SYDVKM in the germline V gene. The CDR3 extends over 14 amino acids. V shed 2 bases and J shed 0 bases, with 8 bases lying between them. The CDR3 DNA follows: TGTGCCAGCAGTTTACTTGGCGGCTCCTACGAGCAGTACTTC. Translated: CASSLLGGSYEQYF. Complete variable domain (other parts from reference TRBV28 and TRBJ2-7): DVKVTQSSRYLVKRTGEKVFLECVQDMDHENMFWYRQDPGLGLRLIYFSYDVKMKEKGDIPEGYSVSREKKERFSLILESASTNQTSMYLCASSLLGGSYEQYFGPGTRLTVT.